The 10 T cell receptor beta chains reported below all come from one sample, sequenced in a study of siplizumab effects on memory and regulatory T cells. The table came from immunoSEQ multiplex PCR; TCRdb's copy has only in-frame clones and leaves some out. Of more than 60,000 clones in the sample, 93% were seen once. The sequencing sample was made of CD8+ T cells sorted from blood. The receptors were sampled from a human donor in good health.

The CDR3 DNA reads TGTGCCAGCAGCTTTTCCGGGACAGGGTCAGAGACCCAGTACTTC. Amino acids: CASSFSGTGSETQYF. The chain combines TRBV7-9 with TRBJ2-5, with 9 bases aligning to TRBD1. The trim removed 3 bases at V and 4 bases at J, leaving 6 bases unmatched. Germline V gene sequence: CDR1 SEHNR, CDR2 FQNEAQ (reference sequence). CDR3 length equals 15 residues.

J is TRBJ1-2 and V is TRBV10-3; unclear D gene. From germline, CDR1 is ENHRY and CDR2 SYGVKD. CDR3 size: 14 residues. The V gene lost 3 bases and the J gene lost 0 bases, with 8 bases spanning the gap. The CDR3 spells CAISDQGANYGYTF. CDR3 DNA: TGTGCCATCAGTGATCAAGGAGCTAACTATGGCTACACCTTC.

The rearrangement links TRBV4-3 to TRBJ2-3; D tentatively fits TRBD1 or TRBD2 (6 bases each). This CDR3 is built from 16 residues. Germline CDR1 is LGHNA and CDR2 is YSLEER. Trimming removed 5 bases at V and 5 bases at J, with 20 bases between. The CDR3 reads CASSSSGPGAVDTQYF. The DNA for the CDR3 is TGCGCCAGCAGCAGTTCCGGGCCGGGGGCGGTAGATACGCAGTATTTT.

In nucleotides, the CDR3 is TGCGCCAGCAGCCCGAGCAAGGGGCAGGGGGAAGTCGAGCAGTACTTC. Its protein product is CASSPSKGQGEVEQYF. This chain links TRBV4-1 with TRBJ2-7, with 7 bases aligning to TRBD1. The CDR3 contains 16 residues. With 4 bases clipped from V and 6 bases from J, the junction kept 15 bases outside the gene matches. Germline V gene sequence: CDR1 MGHRA, CDR2 YSYEKL.

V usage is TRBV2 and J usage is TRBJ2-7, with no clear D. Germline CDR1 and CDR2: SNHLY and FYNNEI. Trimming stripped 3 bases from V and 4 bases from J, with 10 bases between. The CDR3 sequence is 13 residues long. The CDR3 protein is CASSDTRIYEQYF. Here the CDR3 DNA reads TGTGCCAGCAGTGATACACGAATATACGAGCAGTACTTC.

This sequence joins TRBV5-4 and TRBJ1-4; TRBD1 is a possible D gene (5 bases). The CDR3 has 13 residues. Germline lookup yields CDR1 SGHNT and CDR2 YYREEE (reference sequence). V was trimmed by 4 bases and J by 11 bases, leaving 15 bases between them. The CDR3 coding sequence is TGTGCCAGCAGCGTGGGGACCGCCGGGAAACTGTTTTTT. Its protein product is CASSVGTAGKLFF.

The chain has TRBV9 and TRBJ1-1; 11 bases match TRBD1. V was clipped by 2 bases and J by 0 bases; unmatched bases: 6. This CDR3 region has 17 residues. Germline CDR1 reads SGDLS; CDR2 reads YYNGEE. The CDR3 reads CASSVGTGGFMNTEAFF. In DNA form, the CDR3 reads TGTGCCAGCAGCGTCGGGACAGGGGGTTTTATGAACACTGAAGCTTTCTTT.

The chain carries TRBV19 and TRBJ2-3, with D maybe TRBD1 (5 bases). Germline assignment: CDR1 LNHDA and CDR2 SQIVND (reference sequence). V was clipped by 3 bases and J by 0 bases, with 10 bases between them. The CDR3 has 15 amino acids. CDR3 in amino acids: CASSIYAGSTDTQYF. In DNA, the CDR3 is TGTGCCAGTAGTATCTACGCAGGGAGCACAGATACGCAGTATTTT.

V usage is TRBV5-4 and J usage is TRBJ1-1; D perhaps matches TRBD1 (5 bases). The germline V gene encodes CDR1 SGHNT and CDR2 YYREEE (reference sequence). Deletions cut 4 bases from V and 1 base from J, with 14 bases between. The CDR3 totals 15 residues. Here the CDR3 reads CASSRLQDPNTEAFF. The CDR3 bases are TGTGCCAGCAGCCGCCTACAGGACCCGAACACTGAAGCTTTCTTT.

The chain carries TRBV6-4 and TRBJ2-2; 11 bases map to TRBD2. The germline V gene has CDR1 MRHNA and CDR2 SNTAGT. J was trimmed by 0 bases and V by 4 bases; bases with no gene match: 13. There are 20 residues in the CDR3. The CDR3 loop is CASSVSGGDLSHANTGELFF. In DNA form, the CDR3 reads TGTGCCAGCAGTGTTAGCGGGGGGGATCTCTCTCACGCGAACACCGGGGAGCTGTTTTTT.